This TCR beta chain was recovered during a study of CD8+CD57+ T cells in acquired aplastic anemia. About the study: The average for DNA from sorted CD4+ and CD8+ cells was roughly 3 ug. Broader study findings: Controls and patients did not differ significantly in CD8+ Simpson's diversity.

Sequencing involved patients with CD8+CD57+ cell expansion previously shown by flow cytometry. Patients had received no therapy at the time of blood sampling. Germline CDR1 reads SGHAT; CDR2 reads FQNNGV. The CDR3 covers 16 residues. Trimming removed 5 bases at V and 3 bases at J, with 19 bases between. Many counts were recorded for this clonotype. Its target is not known. Using genomic DNA as the template, TCR beta VDJ and CDR3 profiling was carried out. TCRdb fed the reads into MiXCR, producing one record per CDR3 protein. The table shows roughly 250,000 distinct CDR3 sequences, with around 45% occurring only once.

The V call is TRBV11-2, the J call TRBJ1-1; D unresolved. The receptor was derived from a human donor with aplastic anemia. Sequences were obtained from sorted CD4+, CD8+, or CD8+CD57+ T cells (not recorded which) from PBMCs. The CDR3, as DNA: TGTGCCAGCAGCCCAACTAGGGCAGGCGGGGACACTGAAGCTTTCTTT. Residues: CASSPTRAGGDTEAFF. Using reference TRBV11-2 and TRBJ1-1 for the parts outside the CDR3, the full variable domain is EAGVAQSPRYKIIEKRQSVAFWCNPISGHATLYWYQQILGQGPKLLIQFQNNGVVDDSQLPKDRFSAERLKGVDSTLKIQPAKLEDSAVYLCASSPTRAGGDTEAFFGQGTRLTVV.